These 4 T cell receptor beta chains share one sample of origin, sequenced in a study of breast tumors, draining lymph nodes, adjacent tissues. TCRdb analysed the multiplex PCR reads with MiXCR anew, one entry per CDR3 protein. This sample has 150,000 to 200,000 distinct CDR3 sequences, with 30% to 35% found just once. Samples came from axillary lymph nodes draining the breast cancer. The sequenced sample consisted of axillary lymph node tissue. The receptors originated from a female donor with breast cancer. Some clones in this sample may be carry-over from other donors' samples.

This clonotype was observed many times. The CDR3 sequence: CASSQMGLTGYTF. CDR3 bases: TGTGCCAGCAGCCAAATGGGTTTGACCGGCTACACCTTC. The J gene is TRBJ1-2, the V gene TRBV14; D is unclear. Germline CDR1 reads SGHDN; CDR2 reads FVKESK. V lost 2 bases and J 8 bases, leaving 12 bases between the germline ends. This CDR3 is built from 13 residues.

This chain links TRBV9 with TRBJ1-4; D gene unclear. Looked up from germline, CDR1 is SGDLS and CDR2 is YYNGEE. The CDR3 covers 12 residues. V dropped 4 bases and J dropped 5 bases, with 6 bases sitting between them. The CDR3 DNA is TGTGCCAGCAGCCCGGGGAATGAAAAACTGTTTTTT. It is translated as CASSPGNEKLFF.

The chain recombines TRBV7-9 with TRBJ2-2, with 8 bases lining up with TRBD1. The CDR3 runs 16 residues. With 5 bases clipped from V and 6 bases from J, the junction kept 11 bases outside the gene matches. Germline-derived CDR1 and CDR2 are SEHNR and FQNEAQ (reference sequence). DNA for the CDR3: TGTGCCAGCAGCGCACTCTTCCGGGACAGGTCCGGGGAGCTGTTTTTT. As protein: CASSALFRDRSGELFF.

This clonotype was counted at least ten times. The gene calls are TRBV11-2 and TRBJ1-2, with 7 bases lining up with TRBD1. CDR1 SGHAT and CDR2 FQNNGV come from the germline V gene. There are 13 residues in the CDR3. After removal of 5 bases from V and 6 bases from J, the junction contained 6 bases not matched to a gene. CDR3 in DNA: TGTGCCAGCAGCCTAACAGGGGTGGATGGCTACACCTTC. Protein sequence: CASSLTGVDGYTF.